Included here is one T cell receptor (beta chain) sequence, with context. Its target is unknown. This sample was included in a study of vaccination effects on CD4 cells after COVID-19. This table comes from immunoSEQ multiplex PCR, and its TCRdb copy is limited to in-frame clones, with some not included. The profile shows 50,000 to 65,000 clones, roughly 79% of them singletons. Viral peptide pools were used in the ViraFEST assay to expand antigen-specific CD4+ T cells, and sequencing came afterward. Following culture for roughly 10 days, CD4+ T cells were isolated. For each well, two million PBMC were cultured with 8 to 10 IU/ml IL-2 and roughly 9.2 ug/ml peptides. V lost 2 bases, J lost 4 bases, and 11 bases lay in between. Germline V gives CDR1 MNHEY, CDR2 SVGAGI. This CDR3 has 14 amino acids.

The chain links TRBV6-5 to TRBJ1-1; D perhaps matches TRBD1 (5 bases). The source was CD4+ T cells from PBMCs cultured with HCoV-229E spike peptides, collected before COVID-19 vaccination. The receptor comes from a human donor who received a COVID-19 vaccine. The CDR3 protein is CASSYGGGVTEAFF. In nucleotides, the CDR3 is TGTGCCAGCAGTTACGGTGGGGGTGTCACTGAAGCTTTCTTT.